One sample yielded the 13 T cell receptor beta chains listed below, sequenced in a study of OX40 agonist ivuxolimab in advanced cancers. The assay was immunoSEQ multiplex PCR, and TCRdb's table has in-frame clones only and misses some. The table has around 70,000 clones, roughly 87% seen once; the top ten hold less than 0.65%. The sequences come from CD4+ or CD8+ T cells sorted from blood, collected in a trial of the OX40 agonist ivuxolimab. These receptors originate from an adult with an advanced solid tumor such as melanoma, head and neck, liver or kidney cancer.

This clone has a single count. The V and J genes are TRBV20-1 and TRBJ2-5, with D unresolved. The CDR3 extends over 10 amino acids. V was trimmed by 2 bases and J by 3 bases, leaving 1 base between them. The germline gives CDR1 DFQATT, CDR2 SNEGSKA (reference sequence). The CDR3 loop is CSARKETQYF. CDR3 in DNA: TGCAGTGCTAGAAAAGAGACCCAGTACTTC.

This chain links TRBV6-1 with TRBJ2-3; D may correspond to TRBD1 or TRBD2 (5 bases each). There are 15 residues in the CDR3. Trimming removed 6 bases at V and 1 base at J, with 14 bases between. Germline loops: CDR1 MNHNS, CDR2 SASEGT. CDR3 in amino acids: CASSELTGRTDTQYF. CDR3 DNA: TGTGCCAGCAGCGAGTTGACGGGGCGCACAGATACGCAGTATTTT.

J is TRBJ1-5 and V is TRBV5-8, with a tentative D call TRBD1 (5 bases). The germline CDR1 and CDR2 sequences are SGHTS and YDEGEE. The V end was cut by 0 bases, the J end by 7 bases, with 17 bases between. CDR3 size: 16 residues. This CDR3 is CASSLGRTPGGQPQHF. As DNA, the CDR3 is TGTGCCAGCAGCTTGGGGAGGACTCCTGGGGGACAGCCCCAGCATTTT.

The chain combines TRBV20-1 with TRBJ2-5, with D maybe TRBD2 (7 bases). Trimming took 7 bases from V and 6 from J, leaving 9 bases between them. The V gene's germline CDR1 is DFQATT and CDR2 SNEGSKA (reference sequence). CDR3 size: 10 residues. The CDR3 nucleotides read TGCAGTGGGGGGGGCAAGACCCAGTACTTC. This gives the protein CSGGGKTQYF.

This CDR3 is CASSAGSGGGYEQYF. Written as DNA, the CDR3 is TGTGCCAGCAGCGCCGGTAGCGGAGGGGGGTACGAGCAGTACTTC. The chain recombines TRBV9 with TRBJ2-7, with D possibly being TRBD1 or TRBD2 (6 bases each). Per germline, CDR1 SGDLS and CDR2 YYNGEE. This CDR3 is built from 15 residues. Trimming shortened V by 3 bases and J by 4 bases, and 17 bases separated the two germline ends.

The CDR3 DNA sequence: TGTGCCAGCAGTGAACGGCCGGTACACACCGGGGAGCTGTTTTTT. It yields the protein CASSERPVHTGELFF. The chain has TRBV25-1 and TRBJ2-2; D is unresolved. The germline gives CDR1 MGHDK, CDR2 SYGVNS. The length of the CDR3 is 15 residues. The V gene lost 2 bases and the J gene lost 3 bases, with 10 bases spanning the gap.

The table lists this clone with a count of one. V usage is TRBV11-3 and J usage is TRBJ2-5; D is unresolved. The J call is doubtful: the DNA matches TRBJ2-7 better. Germline V gives CDR1 SGHNT, CDR2 YENEEA. The length of the CDR3 is 12 residues. In DNA, the CDR3 is TGTGCCAGCAGCATCGATGGTGACGAGCAGTACTTC. It yields the protein CASSIDGDEQYF.

J is TRBJ2-7 and V is TRBV5-6; 10 bases agree with TRBD2. Germline V gene sequence: CDR1 SGHDT, CDR2 YYEEEE. V gave up 2 bases and J gave up 0 bases; unmatched junction bases: 2. The CDR3 runs to 15 residues. The CDR3 region has the DNA TGTGCCAGCAGCTTCGGGACTAGCGCCTCCTACGAGCAGTACTTC. Protein sequence: CASSFGTSASYEQYF.

This clone was seen a few times. The chain uses TRBV4-2 and TRBJ1-2; no clear D. The germline CDR1 and CDR2 sequences are LGHNA and YNFKEQ. CDR3 length: 18 amino acids. Trimming took off 0 bases at V and 4 bases at J, with 21 bases between the two ends. The CDR3 DNA reads as TGTGCCAGCAGCCAAGATCATCACTCGAGAGGGCCCCGCTATGGCTACACCTTC. It yields the protein CASSQDHHSRGPRYGYTF.

The V call is TRBV19, the J call TRBJ1-6; TRBD1 might be the D (5 bases). V lost 5 bases and J 2 bases, leaving 10 bases between the germline ends. CDR1 and CDR2 (germline): LNHDA, SQIVND (reference sequence). This CDR3 is built from 15 residues. CDR3 in DNA: TGTGCCAGTAGTGTTGGGGGGACCTATAATTCACCCCTCCACTTT. This codes for CASSVGGTYNSPLHF.

This chain uses TRBV29-1 with TRBJ2-7, with 7 bases that match TRBD2. CDR3 length equals 13 residues. Germline V gives CDR1 SQVTM, CDR2 ANQGSEA. Trimming took 4 bases from V and 2 from J; bases not matched to a gene: 5. The CDR3: CSVVPGLPYEQYF. CDR3 coding DNA: TGCAGCGTTGTCCCGGGACTACCCTACGAGCAGTACTTC.

The chain joins TRBV5-1 to TRBJ2-7; the D gene could be TRBD1 or TRBD2 (6 bases each). The CDR3 covers 15 residues. With 4 bases removed from V and 5 bases from J, the gap between germline ends came to 19 bases. Germline V gives CDR1 SGHRS, CDR2 YFSETQ. This chain's CDR3 is CASSGGLARVDEQYF. The CDR3 DNA reads TGCGCCAGCAGCGGGGGGCTAGCGCGGGTTGACGAGCAGTACTTC.

This clone came up a few times. The J gene is TRBJ1-2, the V gene TRBV7-2, with a weak D call TRBD1 (5 bases). The CDR3 is made up of 14 amino acids. Germline CDR1 SGHTA, CDR2 FQGNSA. V lost 1 base, J lost 8 bases, and 14 bases lay in between. CDR3 region: CASSLVVSGSGYTF. CDR3 nucleotide sequence: TGTGCCAGCAGCTTAGTGGTATCAGGGAGCGGCTACACCTTC. Combining the CDR3 with reference TRBV7-2 and TRBJ1-2 gives the whole variable domain GAGVSQSPSNKVTEKGKDVELRCDPISGHTALYWYRQSLGQGLEFLIYFQGNSAPDKSGLPSDRFSAERTGGSVSTLTIQRTQQEDSAVYLCASSLVVSGSGYTFGSGTRLTVV.